The clone carrying this T cell receptor beta chain was seen ten or more times. The antigen is unknown. These data belong to a study of T-cell memory formation after mild COVID-19. Study-level results: Contracting CD8+ clones were enriched in EMRA, CD4+ mainly in CM and EM. The study found balanced CD4/CD8 in clones contracting day 15 to 85 and a CD4+ lean in later expanders. Specificity for SARS-CoV-2 was not confirmed among the second-wave clones peaking on day 37.

Researchers used 5'RACE with constant-segment primers to make TCR alpha and TCR beta cDNA libraries that carry sample barcodes and UMIs. Via MiXCR, TCRdb re-called the 5' RACE reads, giving one row per CDR3 protein. The repertoire holds about 340,000 distinct CDR3 sequences, with around 14% as singletons. The receptor's source is a man between 18 and 35 years old who had mild COVID-19 (a few samples of this study predate the infection). Cell type and time point are not known. The sample consisted of PBMCs or a T cell subset sorted from them (not recorded which).

The CDR3 sequence is CASSQAGGLAGVGTQYF. The CDR3, as DNA: TGTGCCAGCAGCCAGGCCGGGGGACTAGCGGGAGTTGGTACGCAGTATTTT. The chain combines TRBV3-1 with TRBJ2-3, with TRBD2 matching over 14 bases. Trimming at V came to 3 bases and at J to 8 bases, leaving 10 bases not matched to a gene. Germline V gives CDR1 LGHDT, CDR2 YNNKEL (reference sequence). The CDR3 sequence is 17 residues long.